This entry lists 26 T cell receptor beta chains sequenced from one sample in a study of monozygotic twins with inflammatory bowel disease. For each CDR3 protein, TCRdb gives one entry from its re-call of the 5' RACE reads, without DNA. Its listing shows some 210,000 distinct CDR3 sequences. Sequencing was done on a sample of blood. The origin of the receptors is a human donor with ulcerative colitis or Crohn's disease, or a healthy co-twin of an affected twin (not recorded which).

The CDR3 spells CASSLGWGAYNEQFF. The rearrangement uses TRBV5-1 and TRBJ2-1; TCRdb designates TRBD1, a call that cannot be tested without DNA. Germline V gives CDR1 SGHRS, CDR2 YFSETQ. The CDR3 consists of 15 residues.

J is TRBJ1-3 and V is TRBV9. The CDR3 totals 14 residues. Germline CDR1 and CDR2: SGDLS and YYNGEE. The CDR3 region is CASSVGQPGNTIYF.

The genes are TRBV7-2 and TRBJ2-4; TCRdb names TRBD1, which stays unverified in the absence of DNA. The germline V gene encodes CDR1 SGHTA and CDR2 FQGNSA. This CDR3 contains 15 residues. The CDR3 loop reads CASSPGQGAGNIQYF. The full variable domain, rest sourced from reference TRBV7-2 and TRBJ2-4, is GAGVSQSPSNKVTEKGKDVELRCDPISGHTALYWYRQSLGQGLEFLIYFQGNSAPDKSGLPSDRFSAERTGGSVSTLTIQRTQQEDSAVYLCASSPGQGAGNIQYFGAGTRLSVL.

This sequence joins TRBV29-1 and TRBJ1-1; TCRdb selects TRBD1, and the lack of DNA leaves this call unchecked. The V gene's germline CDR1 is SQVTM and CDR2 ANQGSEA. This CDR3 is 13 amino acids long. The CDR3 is CSVVGQGAAEAFF.

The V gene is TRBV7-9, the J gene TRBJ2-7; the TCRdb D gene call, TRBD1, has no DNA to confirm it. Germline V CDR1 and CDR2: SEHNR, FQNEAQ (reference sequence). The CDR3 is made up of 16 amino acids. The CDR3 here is CASSGQIDLFSYEQYF.

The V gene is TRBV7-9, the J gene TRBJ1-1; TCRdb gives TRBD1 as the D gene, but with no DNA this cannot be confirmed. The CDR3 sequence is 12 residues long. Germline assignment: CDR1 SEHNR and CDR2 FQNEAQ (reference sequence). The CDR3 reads CASRLDRGTPFF.

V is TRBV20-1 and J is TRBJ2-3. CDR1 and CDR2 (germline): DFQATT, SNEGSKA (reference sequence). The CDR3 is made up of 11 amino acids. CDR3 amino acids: CSVQWGDTQYF.

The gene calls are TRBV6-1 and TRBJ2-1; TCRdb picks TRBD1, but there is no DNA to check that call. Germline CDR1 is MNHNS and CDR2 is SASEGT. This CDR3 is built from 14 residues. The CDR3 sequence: CASSVVRANNEQFF.

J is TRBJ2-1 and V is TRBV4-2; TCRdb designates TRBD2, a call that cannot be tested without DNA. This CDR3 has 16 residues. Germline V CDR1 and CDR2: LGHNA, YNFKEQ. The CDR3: CASSQDRSGGADEQFF.

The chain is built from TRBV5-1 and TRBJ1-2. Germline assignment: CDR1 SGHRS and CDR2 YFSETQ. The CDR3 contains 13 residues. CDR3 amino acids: CASSFGDDYGYTF.

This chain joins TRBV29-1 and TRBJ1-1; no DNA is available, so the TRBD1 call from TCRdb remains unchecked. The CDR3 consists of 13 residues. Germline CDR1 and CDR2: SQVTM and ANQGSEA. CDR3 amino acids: CSVTGTDYTEAFF.

CDR3 loop: CASRTSSYNEQFF. This chain joins TRBV6-5 and TRBJ2-1. There are 13 residues in the CDR3. Germline-derived CDR1 and CDR2 are MNHEY and SVGAGI.

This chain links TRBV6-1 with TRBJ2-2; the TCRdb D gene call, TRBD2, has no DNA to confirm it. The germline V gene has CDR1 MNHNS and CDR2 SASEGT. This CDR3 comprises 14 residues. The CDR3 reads CATGGREDTGELFF.

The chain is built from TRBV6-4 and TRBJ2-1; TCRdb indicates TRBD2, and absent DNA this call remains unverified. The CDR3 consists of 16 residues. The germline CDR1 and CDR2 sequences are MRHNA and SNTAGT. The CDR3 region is CASSDSAGGLINEQFF.

This CDR3 reads CASSPASSGYNEQFF. This chain uses TRBV12-3 or TRBV12-4 with TRBJ2-1; TCRdb reports TRBD2, a call that lacks DNA to check it against. The CDR3 length is 15 residues.

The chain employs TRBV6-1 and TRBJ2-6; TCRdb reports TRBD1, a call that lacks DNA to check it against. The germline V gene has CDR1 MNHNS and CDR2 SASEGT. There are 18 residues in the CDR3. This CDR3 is CASSSSIAGQAGANVLTF.

The CDR3 protein is CASSLGIRSTGELFF. V is TRBV11-2 and J is TRBJ2-2. Looked up from germline, CDR1 is SGHAT and CDR2 is FQNNGV. The CDR3 runs 15 residues.

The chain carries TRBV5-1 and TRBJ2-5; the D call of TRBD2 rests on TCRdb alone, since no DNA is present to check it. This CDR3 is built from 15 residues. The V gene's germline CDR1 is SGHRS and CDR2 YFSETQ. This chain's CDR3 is CASSLPAGPKETQYF.

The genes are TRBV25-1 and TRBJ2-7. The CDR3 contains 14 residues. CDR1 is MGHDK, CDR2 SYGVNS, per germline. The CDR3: CASGDWGRSYEQYF.

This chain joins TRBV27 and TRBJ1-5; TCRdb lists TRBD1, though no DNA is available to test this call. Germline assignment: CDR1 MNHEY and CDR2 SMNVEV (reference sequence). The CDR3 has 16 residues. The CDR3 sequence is CASSLDQGPSNQPQHF.

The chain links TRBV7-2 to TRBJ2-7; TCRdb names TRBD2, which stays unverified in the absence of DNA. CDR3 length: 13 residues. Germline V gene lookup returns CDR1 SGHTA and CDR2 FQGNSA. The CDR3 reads CASSTRLANEQYF.

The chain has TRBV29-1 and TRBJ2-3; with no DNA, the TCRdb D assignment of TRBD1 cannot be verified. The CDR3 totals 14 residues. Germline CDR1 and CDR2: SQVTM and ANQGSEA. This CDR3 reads CSVTGLGRTDTQYF.

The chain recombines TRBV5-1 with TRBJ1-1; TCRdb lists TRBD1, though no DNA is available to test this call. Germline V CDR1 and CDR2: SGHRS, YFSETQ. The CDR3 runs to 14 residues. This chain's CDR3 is CASSLGGVGTEAFF.

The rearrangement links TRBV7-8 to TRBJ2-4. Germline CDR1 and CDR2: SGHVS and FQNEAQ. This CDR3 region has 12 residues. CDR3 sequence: CASSLAENIQYF.

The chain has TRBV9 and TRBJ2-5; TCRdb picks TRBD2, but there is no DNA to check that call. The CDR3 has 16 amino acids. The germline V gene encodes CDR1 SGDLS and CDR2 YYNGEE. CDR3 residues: CASSVGIAGHQETQYF.

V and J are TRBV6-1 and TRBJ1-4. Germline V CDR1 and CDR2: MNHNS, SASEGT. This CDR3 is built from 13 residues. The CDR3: CASRRDLNEKLFF.